The T cell receptor (beta chain) under discussion was sequenced for a study of blood T cell repertoires in COVID-19. Study summary: There were acute and convalescent COVID-19 samples, and they came from the United States, Italy and Spain. The analysed material was cDNA or gDNA that came from T cells, B-cell-depleted T cells, or PBMCs.

In the study's own analysis: Amplification of reference gene primers was used by the study to estimate nucleated cell counts. Assay used: immunoSEQ multiplex PCR; TCRdb lists only in-frame clones, some missing. D and trimming were read from the DNA, whereas the V and J calls and clone size are those reported in that table. The repertoire has about 130,000 clones, about four fifths of them found once; the top ten carry 12%. The TCR was taken from a woman aged 60 to 75 with acute or convalescent COVID-19. Material for sequencing was peripheral blood.

In nucleotides, the CDR3 is TGCGCCAGCAGTGAGTTCTCAGGGAATGAAAAACTGTTTTTT. Translation gives CASSEFSGNEKLFF. The chain uses TRBV10-1 and TRBJ1-4, with D perhaps TRBD1 (5 bases). From germline, CDR1 is WNHNN and CDR2 SYGVQD (reference sequence). Trimming removed 1 base from V and 5 bases from J, with 8 bases in between. The CDR3 totals 14 residues.